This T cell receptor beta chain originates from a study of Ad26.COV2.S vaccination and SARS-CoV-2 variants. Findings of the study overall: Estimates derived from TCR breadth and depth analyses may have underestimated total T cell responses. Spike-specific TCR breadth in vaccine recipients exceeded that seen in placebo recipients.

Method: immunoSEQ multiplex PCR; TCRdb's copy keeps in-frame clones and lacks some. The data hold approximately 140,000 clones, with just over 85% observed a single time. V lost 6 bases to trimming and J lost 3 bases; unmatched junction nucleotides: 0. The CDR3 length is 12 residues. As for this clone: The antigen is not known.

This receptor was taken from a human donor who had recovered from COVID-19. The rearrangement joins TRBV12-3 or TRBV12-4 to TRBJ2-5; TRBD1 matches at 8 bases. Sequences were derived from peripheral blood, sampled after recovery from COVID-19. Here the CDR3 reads CASRDREETQYF. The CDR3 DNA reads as TGTGCCAGCAGGGACAGGGAAGAGACCCAGTACTTC.